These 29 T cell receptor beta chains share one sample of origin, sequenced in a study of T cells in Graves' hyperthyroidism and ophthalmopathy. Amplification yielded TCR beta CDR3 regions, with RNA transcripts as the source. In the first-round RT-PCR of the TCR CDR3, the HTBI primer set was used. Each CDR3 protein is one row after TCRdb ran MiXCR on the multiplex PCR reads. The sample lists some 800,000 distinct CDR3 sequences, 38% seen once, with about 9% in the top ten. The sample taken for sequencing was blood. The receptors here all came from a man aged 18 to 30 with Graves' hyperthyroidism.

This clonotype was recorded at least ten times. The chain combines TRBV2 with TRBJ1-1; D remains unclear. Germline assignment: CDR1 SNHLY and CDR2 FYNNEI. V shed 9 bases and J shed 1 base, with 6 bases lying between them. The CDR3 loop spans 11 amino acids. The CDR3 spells CARTANTEAFF. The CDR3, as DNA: TGTGCCAGAACAGCGAACACTGAAGCTTTCTTT. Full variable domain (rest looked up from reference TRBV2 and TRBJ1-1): EPEVTQTPSHQVTQMGQEVILRCVPISNHLYFYWYRQILGQKVEFLVSFYNNEISEKSEIFDDQFSVERPDGSNFTLKIRSTKLEDSAMYFCARTANTEAFFGQGTRLTVV.

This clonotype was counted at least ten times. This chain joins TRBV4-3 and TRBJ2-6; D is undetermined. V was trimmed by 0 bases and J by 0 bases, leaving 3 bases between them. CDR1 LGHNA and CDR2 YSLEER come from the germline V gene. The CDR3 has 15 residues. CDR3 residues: CASSQDHSGANVLTF. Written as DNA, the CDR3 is TGCGCCAGCAGCCAAGACCACTCTGGGGCCAACGTCCTGACTTTC.

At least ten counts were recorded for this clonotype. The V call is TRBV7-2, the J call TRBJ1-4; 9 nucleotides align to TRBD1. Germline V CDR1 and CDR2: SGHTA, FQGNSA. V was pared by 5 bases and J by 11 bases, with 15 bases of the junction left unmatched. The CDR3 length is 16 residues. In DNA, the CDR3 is TGTGCCAGCAGCCCGACGAGGACAGGGGCCGGAGGGAAACTGTTTTTT. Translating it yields CASSPTRTGAGGKLFF.

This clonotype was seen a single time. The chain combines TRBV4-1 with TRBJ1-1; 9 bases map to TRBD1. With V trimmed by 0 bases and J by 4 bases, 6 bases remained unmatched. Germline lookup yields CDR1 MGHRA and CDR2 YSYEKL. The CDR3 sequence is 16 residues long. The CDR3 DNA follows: TGCGCCAGCAGCCAAGAGGGACAGGGAGTTCCCACTGAAGCTTTCTTT. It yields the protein CASSQEGQGVPTEAFF.

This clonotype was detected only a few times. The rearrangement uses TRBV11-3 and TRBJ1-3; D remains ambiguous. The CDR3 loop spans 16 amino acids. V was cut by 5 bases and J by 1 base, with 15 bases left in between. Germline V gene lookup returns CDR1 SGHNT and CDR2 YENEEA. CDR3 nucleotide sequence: TGTGCCAGCAGCCAAGGCGACGGGTATTCTGGAAACACCATATATTTT. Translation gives CASSQGDGYSGNTIYF.

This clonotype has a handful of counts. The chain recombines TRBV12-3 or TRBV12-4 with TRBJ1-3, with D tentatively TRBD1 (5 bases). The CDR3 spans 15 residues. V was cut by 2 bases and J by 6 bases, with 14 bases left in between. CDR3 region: CASSLRGTLTNTIYF. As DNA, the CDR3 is TGTGCCAGCAGTTTACGAGGGACTTTGACAAACACCATATATTTT.

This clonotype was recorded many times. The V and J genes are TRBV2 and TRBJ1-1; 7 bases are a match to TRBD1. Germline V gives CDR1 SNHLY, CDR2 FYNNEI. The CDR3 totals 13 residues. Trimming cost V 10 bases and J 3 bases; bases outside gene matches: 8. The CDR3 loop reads CAKGQGEDTEAFF. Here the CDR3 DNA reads TGTGCCAAGGGGCAGGGGGAGGACACTGAAGCTTTCTTT. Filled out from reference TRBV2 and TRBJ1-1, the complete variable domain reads EPEVTQTPSHQVTQMGQEVILRCVPISNHLYFYWYRQILGQKVEFLVSFYNNEISEKSEIFDDQFSVERPDGSNFTLKIRSTKLEDSAMYFCAKGQGEDTEAFFGQGTRLTVV.

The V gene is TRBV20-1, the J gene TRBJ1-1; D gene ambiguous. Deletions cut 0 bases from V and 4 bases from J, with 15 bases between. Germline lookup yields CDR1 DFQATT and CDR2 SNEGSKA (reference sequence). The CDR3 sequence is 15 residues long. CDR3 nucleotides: TGCAGTGCTAGAGAGAATACGGGAGCCGGCACTGAAGCTTTCTTT. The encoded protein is CSARENTGAGTEAFF.

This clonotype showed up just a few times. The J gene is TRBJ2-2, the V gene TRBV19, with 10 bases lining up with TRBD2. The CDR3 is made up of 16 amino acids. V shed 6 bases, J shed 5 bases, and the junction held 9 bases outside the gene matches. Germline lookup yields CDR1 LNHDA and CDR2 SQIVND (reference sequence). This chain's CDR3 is CASRRASGSPTGELFF. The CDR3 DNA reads TGTGCCAGTAGGCGGGCTAGCGGGAGCCCAACCGGGGAGCTGTTTTTT. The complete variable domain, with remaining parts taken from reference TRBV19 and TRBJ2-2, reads DGGITQSPKYLFRKEGQNVTLSCEQNLNHDAMYWYRQDPGQGLRLIYYSQIVNDFQKGDIAEGYSVSREKKESFPLTVTSAQKNPTAFYLCASRRASGSPTGELFFGEGSRLTVL.

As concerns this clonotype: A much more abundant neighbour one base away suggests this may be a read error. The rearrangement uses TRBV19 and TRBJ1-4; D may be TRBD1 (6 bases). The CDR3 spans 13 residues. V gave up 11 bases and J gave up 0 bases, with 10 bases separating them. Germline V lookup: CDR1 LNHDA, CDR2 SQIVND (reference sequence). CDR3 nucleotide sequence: TGTGCCTGCCGGACAGCAACTAATGAAAAACTGTTTTTT. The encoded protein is CACRTATNEKLFF.

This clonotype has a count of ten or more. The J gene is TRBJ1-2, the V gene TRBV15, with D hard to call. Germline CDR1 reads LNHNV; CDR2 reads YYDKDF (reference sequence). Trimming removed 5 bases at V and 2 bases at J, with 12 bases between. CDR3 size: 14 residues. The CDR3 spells CATSPLGANYGYTF. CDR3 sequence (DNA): TGTGCCACCAGCCCTCTAGGTGCCAACTATGGCTACACCTTC.

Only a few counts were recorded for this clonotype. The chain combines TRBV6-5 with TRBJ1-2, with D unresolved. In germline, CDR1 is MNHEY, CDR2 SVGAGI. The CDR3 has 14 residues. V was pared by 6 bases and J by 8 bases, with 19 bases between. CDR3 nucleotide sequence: TGTGCCAGCAGAATAGCGGTGGGAATGGACGGCTACACCTTC. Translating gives CASRIAVGMDGYTF.

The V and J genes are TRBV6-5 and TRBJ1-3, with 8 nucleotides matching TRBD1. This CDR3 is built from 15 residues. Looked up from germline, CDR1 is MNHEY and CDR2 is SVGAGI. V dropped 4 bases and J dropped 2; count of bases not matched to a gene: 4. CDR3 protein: CASSFTGGAGNTIYF. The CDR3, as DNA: TGTGCCAGCAGTTTTACAGGGGGGGCTGGAAACACCATATATTTT.

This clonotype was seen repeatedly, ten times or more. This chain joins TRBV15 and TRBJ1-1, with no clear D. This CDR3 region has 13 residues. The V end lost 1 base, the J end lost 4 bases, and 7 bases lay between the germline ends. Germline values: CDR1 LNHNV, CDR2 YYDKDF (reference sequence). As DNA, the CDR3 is TGTGCCACCAGCAGAGTAGTATTCACTGAAGCTTTCTTT. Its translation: CATSRVVFTEAFF.

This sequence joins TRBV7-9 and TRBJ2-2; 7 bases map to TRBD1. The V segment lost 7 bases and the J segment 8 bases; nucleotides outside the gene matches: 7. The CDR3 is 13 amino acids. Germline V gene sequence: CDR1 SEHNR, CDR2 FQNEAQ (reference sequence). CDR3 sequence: CASTATGVGELFF. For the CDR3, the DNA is TGTGCCAGCACTGCAACAGGGGTAGGGGAGCTGTTTTTT.

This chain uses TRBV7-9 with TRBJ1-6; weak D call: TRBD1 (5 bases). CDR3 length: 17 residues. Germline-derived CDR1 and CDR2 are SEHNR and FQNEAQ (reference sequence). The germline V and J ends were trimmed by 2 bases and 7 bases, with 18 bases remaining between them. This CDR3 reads CASSLLEVEGPNSPLHF. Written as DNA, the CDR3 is TGTGCCAGCAGCTTATTGGAGGTAGAGGGGCCCAATTCACCCCTCCACTTT.

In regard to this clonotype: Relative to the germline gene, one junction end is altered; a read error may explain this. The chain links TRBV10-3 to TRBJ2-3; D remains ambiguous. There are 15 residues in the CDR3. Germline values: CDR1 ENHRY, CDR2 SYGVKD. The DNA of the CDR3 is TGTGCCGTCAGCCTCGACCCTGGGGAAGCAGATACGCAGTATTTT. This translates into CAVSLDPGEADTQYF.

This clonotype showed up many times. This chain's CDR3 is CASSEGPGPNYGYTF. Here the CDR3 DNA reads TGTGCCAGCAGTGAAGGCCCGGGACCTAACTATGGCTACACCTTC. This chain links TRBV2 with TRBJ1-2, with D tentatively TRBD1 (5 bases). Germline loops: CDR1 SNHLY, CDR2 FYNNEI. The CDR3 spans 15 residues. V lost 1 base and J 0 bases, leaving 9 bases between the germline ends.

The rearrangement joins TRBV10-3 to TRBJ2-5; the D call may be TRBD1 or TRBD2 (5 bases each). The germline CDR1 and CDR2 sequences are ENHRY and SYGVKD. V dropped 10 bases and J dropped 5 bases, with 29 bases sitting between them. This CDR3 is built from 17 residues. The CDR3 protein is CASSHRAVTGPRETQYF. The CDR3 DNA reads TGTGCCAGCAGCCATCGGGCCGTAACGGGGCCTCGGGAGACCCAGTACTTC.

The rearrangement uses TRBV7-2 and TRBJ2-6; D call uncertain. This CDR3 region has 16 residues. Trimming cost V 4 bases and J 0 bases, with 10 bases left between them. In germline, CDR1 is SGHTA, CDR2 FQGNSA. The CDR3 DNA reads TGTGCCAGCAGCTCACTAATAAGCTCTGGGGCCAACGTCCTGACTTTC. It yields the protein CASSSLISSGANVLTF.

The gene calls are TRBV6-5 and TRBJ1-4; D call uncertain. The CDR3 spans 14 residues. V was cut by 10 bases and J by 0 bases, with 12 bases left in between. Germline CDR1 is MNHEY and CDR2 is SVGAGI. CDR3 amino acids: CATGLTATNEKLFF. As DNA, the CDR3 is TGTGCCACCGGACTGACTGCAACTAATGAAAAACTGTTTTTT.

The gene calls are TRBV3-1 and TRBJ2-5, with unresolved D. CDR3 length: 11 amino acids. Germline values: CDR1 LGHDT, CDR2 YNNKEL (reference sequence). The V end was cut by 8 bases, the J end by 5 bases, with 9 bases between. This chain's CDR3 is CASQGSETQYF. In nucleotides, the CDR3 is TGTGCCAGCCAAGGGTCCGAGACCCAGTACTTC.

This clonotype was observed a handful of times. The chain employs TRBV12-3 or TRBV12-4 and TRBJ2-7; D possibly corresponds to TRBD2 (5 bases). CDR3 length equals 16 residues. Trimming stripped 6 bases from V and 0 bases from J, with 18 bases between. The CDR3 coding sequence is TGTGCCAGCAGGACCCTAGCCGGTCAGAGCTCCTACGAGCAGTACTTC. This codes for CASRTLAGQSSYEQYF.

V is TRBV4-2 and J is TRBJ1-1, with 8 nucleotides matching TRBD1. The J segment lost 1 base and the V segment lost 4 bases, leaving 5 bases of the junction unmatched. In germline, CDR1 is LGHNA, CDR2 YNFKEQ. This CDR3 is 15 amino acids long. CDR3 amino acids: CASSRVGQENTEAFF. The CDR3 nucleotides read TGTGCCAGCAGCCGGGTGGGACAGGAGAACACTGAAGCTTTCTTT.

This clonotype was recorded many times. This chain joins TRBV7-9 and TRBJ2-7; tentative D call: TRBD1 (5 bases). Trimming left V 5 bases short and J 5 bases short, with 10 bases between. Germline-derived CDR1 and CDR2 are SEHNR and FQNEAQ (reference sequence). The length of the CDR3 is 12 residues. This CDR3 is CASSRLTDEQYF. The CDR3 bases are TGTGCCAGCAGCCGGCTGACAGACGAGCAGTACTTC.

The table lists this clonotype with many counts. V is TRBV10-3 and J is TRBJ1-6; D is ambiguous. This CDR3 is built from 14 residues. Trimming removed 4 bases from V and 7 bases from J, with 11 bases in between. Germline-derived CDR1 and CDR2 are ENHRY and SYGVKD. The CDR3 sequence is CAISAGVRNSPLHF. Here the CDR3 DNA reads TGTGCCATCAGTGCTGGGGTTCGGAATTCACCCCTCCACTTT.

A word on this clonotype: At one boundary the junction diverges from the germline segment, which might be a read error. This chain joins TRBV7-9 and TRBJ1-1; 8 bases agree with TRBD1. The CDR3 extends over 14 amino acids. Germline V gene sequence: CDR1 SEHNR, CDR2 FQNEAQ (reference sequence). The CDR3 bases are TGTTCCAGCAGCTCAGACGGACAGGGCGGTGAAGCTTTCTTT. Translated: CSSSSDGQGGEAFF.

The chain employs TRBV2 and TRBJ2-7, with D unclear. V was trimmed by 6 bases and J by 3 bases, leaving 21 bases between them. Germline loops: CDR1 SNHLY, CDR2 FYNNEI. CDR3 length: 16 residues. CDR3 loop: CASSLQGSPFIYEQYF. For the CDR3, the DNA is TGTGCCAGCAGCCTTCAAGGGTCCCCCTTTATCTACGAGCAGTACTTC.

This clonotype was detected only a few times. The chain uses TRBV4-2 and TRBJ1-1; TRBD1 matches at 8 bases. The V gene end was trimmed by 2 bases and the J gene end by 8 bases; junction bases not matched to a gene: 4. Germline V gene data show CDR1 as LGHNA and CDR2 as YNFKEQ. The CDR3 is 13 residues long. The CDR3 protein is CASSQRTGREAFF. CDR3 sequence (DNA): TGTGCCAGCAGCCAAAGGACAGGGAGAGAAGCTTTCTTT.